The T cell receptor (beta chain) under discussion was sequenced for a study of control samples from healthy donors and cancer patients. As for this clone: In the same sample, other DNA sequences code for this CDR3.

The method was immunoSEQ multiplex PCR; TCRdb's version includes in-frame clones alone and lacks a portion of them. Among around 92,000 clones listed, roughly 82% were seen once. Germline loops: CDR1 SEHNR, CDR2 FQNEAQ (reference sequence). With 6 bases removed from V and 3 bases from J, the gap between germline ends came to 12 bases. The CDR3 is 13 residues long. The sample consisted of blood. The chain combines TRBV7-9 with TRBJ2-7, with a possible D match to TRBD2 (5 bases). The clonotype was recovered from a man aged 55 to 70 in good health. DNA for the CDR3: TGTGCCAGCAGTTCCGGTACTAGCTACGAGCAGTACTTC. Translation gives CASSSGTSYEQYF.